This is a list of T cell receptor beta chains from one sample in a study of tumor-infiltrating lymphocytes in primary liver carcinoma. TCRdb independently ran MiXCR on the multiplex PCR reads; one entry per CDR3 protein. The table includes 120,000 or so distinct CDR3 sequences, 55% to 75% detected once. Sequences were obtained from liver tumor tissue from sampling region 1. The receptors were sampled from a woman aged 60 to 75 with primary liver carcinoma and hepatitis B virus infection. The CDR3 runs from the conserved cysteine through the conserved F or W. A D gene is named only where the DNA matches it firmly. Size tells how often a clone was seen (once, few, many) or the class of an expanded clone, and some rows leave it out.

V,D,J,size,DNA,CDR3
TRBV11-1,-,TRBJ2-1,-,TGTGCCAGCAGCCAAGCCAAAACAGTGGTCTCCTACAATGAGCGGTTCTTC,CASSQAKTVVSYNERFF
TRBV6-1,-,TRBJ1-2,-,TGTGCCAGCAGCGAAGCGTGGGGATTCCACTATGGCTACAGCTTC,CASSEAWGFHYGYSF
TRBV29-1,TRBD2,TRBJ2-7,many,TGCAGCGTTGAAGCCCCCGAGACTAGCGGGAGGGCTGCAGGCGAGCAGTACTTC,CSVEAPETSGRAAGEQYF
TRBV11-3,TRBD1,TRBJ2-1,-,TGTGCCAACAGCTCACCTTGGACAGGAGGAGGTAATGAACAGTTCTTC,CANSSPWTGGGNEQFF
TRBV12-5,TRBD2,TRBJ2-1,-,TGTGCTAGTAGCCTATCTAGCGGACTCTACAATGAGCAGTTCTTC,CASSLSSGLYNEQFF
TRBV11-3,TRBD2,TRBJ2-7,-,TGTGCCAGCAGCTTAGAGAGGGCGGGAGGCCACAGCTCATACGAGCAGTGCTTC,CASSLERAGGHSSYEQCF
TRBV5-6,-,TRBJ1-2,many,TGTGCCAGCAGCTTCCAGGGTATTGGTGGCTACACCTTC,CASSFQGIGGYTF
TRBV11-2,TRBD1,TRBJ1-1,-,TGTGCCAGCAGCTTAGATCACTCGACAGGGGGCGCAAAATTGGACACTGAAGCTATCTTT,CASSLDHSTGGAKLDTEAIF
TRBV28,TRBD1,TRBJ2-2,few,TGTGCCAGCAGTTTATTGGACAGGCAGGCCGGGGAGCTGTTTTTT,CASSLLDRQAGELFF
TRBV5-1,-,TRBJ2-5,many,TGCGCCAGCAGCTTGACAGTTACCCTCCAAGAGACCCAGTACTTC,CASSLTVTLQETQYF
TRBV11-2,-,TRBJ2-7,-,TGTGCCAGCAGTTTAGATTTGGCCGGGGTCTACGAGCAGTACTTC,CASSLDLAGVYEQYF
TRBV6-1,-,TRBJ1-1,many,TGTGCCAGCAGTGCTCCCACCAGGGCCACTGAAGCTTTCTTT,CASSAPTRATEAFF
TRBV11-1,-,TRBJ2-1,-,TGTGCCAGCTGCCCCTTCCCCCCCCCGACCGTGGGGGGTGAGCAGTTCTTC,CASCPFPPPTVGGEQFF
TRBV11-2,-,TRBJ1-2,-,TGTGCCAGCAGCTTAGATCCAGGGACCAACTATGGCTACACCTTC,CASSLDPGTNYGYTF
TRBV5-4,-,TRBJ2-7,-,TGTGCCAGCAGTAAAATAGCGGACTACGAGCAGTACTTC,CASSKIADYEQYF
TRBV6-6,TRBD2,TRBJ2-7,many,TGTGCCAGCAGTTCGGCGACTAGCCGCTGGACCTACGAGCAGTACTTC,CASSSATSRWTYEQYF
TRBV4-1,TRBD1,TRBJ2-3,many,TGCGCCAGCAGACCTCCAGGGGGAGATACGCAGTATTTT,CASRPPGGDTQYF
TRBV29-1,TRBD2,TRBJ2-3,many,TGCAGCGTTACACTTACCCCGCAGCCGGGGGGTACGCAGTATTTT,CSVTLTPQPGGTQYF
TRBV11-2,-,TRBJ2-3,-,TGTGTCAGCAGCTCACCCCCTAGCTACTCCAAAGATACACAGTATTTT,CVSSSPPSYSKDTQYF
TRBV12-3/TRBV12-4,-,TRBJ2-1,-,TGTGCCTGCAGTCCTTGGGGCGGAGTTGGCAATGAGCAGTTCTTC,CACSPWGGVGNEQFF
TRBV28,-,TRBJ2-7,-,TGTGCCAGCTGGTTGAGAATCATGAACCACGAGCAGTACTTC,CASWLRIMNHEQYF
TRBV12-3/TRBV12-4,TRBD2,TRBJ2-7,-,TGTGCCAGCGCCCGGGGGAGGGGCGCGTCCTACGACCAGTACTTC,CASARGRGASYDQYF
TRBV5-1,-,TRBJ2-1,many,TGCGCCAGCAGCTTGAGGGGTTTGGGAGAGCAGTTCTTC,CASSLRGLGEQFF
TRBV7-9,-,TRBJ2-7,few,TGTGCCAGCAGCCATTTCAGGGGTGCGGGTTACTACGAGCAGTACTTC,CASSHFRGAGYYEQYF
TRBV4-1,-,TRBJ2-7,many,TGCGCCACTGGGGATTACGAGCAGTACTTC,CATGDYEQYF
TRBV4-1,TRBD1,TRBJ2-7,many,TGCGCCAGCAGCCAAGGAGAGGGGGCCTCCTACGAGCAGTACTTC,CASSQGEGASYEQYF
TRBV6-5,-,TRBJ2-1,many,TGTGCCAGCAGTTACTCGGCCTCCCGGGGCTCCTACAATGAGCAGTTCTTC,CASSYSASRGSYNEQFF
TRBV18,-,TRBJ2-5,-,TGTACCAGCTCACCAAATCCAGGGGTGGAGACCCAGTACTTC,CTSSPNPGVETQYF
TRBV7-9,-,TRBJ1-5,few,TGTGCCAGCAGCGCCCTCCTCGGGCCCCAGCATTTT,CASSALLGPQHF
TRBV28,TRBD1,TRBJ1-2,-,TGTGCCAGCAGACGGACAGGGGAAATTTATGGCTACACCTTC,CASRRTGEIYGYTF
TRBV28,-,TRBJ2-7,-,TGTGCCACCGTCAGAGGAACTCTAGGGAATGAGCAGTACTTC,CATVRGTLGNEQYF
TRBV29-1,-,TRBJ2-3,-,TGCAGCGTTGACTCTGGCACGCAGTGTTTT,CSVDSGTQCF
TRBV11-2,-,TRBJ1-2,-,TGTGCCAGCAACTTAGCCGGGGACTATGTCTACACCTTC,CASNLAGDYVYTF
TRBV29-1,-,TRBJ2-5,-,TGCAGTGTTGGTAGTATCGAGCAAGAGACCCAGTACTTC,CSVGSIEQETQYF
TRBV4-1,-,TRBJ2-7,many,TGCGCCAGCAGCCAAGCCTTTAGCGGTACGGGTTACGAGCAGTACTTC,CASSQAFSGTGYEQYF
TRBV6-6,-,TRBJ2-2,-,TGTGCCAGCAGCTCCCAGGGCGGGACAAGCACCGGGGAGCTGTTTTTT,CASSSQGGTSTGELFF
TRBV30,-,TRBJ2-3,-,TGTGCCTGGAGTGGCCAGGGCCCAAAAAAAGATACGCAGTATTTT,CAWSGQGPKKDTQYF
TRBV4-1,-,TRBJ1-1,few,TGCGCCAGCAGCCAAGAGTCCCAGGTGAACACTGAAGCTTCCTTT,CASSQESQVNTEASF
TRBV7-8,-,TRBJ2-5,many,TGTGCCAGCAGCCCCGCCGGGCCCTCGGAGACCCAGTACTTC,CASSPAGPSETQYF
TRBV28,-,TRBJ2-1,-,TGTGCCAGCAGTACTACCCGGAGCTCCTACAATGAGCAGTTCTTC,CASSTTRSSYNEQFF